The 7 T cell receptor beta chains given below trace back to one sample, sequenced in a study of blood T cell repertoires in COVID-19. Assay: immunoSEQ multiplex PCR; the TCRdb copy retains only in-frame clones and omits some. The table shows about 80,000 clones, with more than 70% occurring only once. The sequenced sample was peripheral blood. The source of these receptors is a woman aged 80 or over with acute or convalescent COVID-19.

This clone was found once. The chain has TRBV2 and TRBJ1-6, with TRBD1 identical over 7 bases. J lost 7 bases, V lost 6 bases, and 9 bases had no gene match. Per germline, CDR1 SNHLY and CDR2 FYNNEI. This CDR3 spans 15 amino acids. Here the CDR3 DNA reads TGTGCCAGCAGAGACTGGGGACAGCTGAATTCACCCCTCCACTTT. Translated: CASRDWGQLNSPLHF.

The rearrangement joins TRBV5-1 to TRBJ1-1; D gene unclear. From germline, CDR1 is SGHRS and CDR2 YFSETQ. V lost 4 bases and J 5 bases, leaving 12 bases between the germline ends. This CDR3 region has 13 residues. The CDR3 DNA reads as TGCGCCAGCAGCGAGCCGGGGAGGACTGAAGCTTTCTTT. Translation gives CASSEPGRTEAFF. Based on the CDR3 plus reference TRBV5-1 and TRBJ1-1, the full variable domain is KAGVTQTPRYLIKTRGQQVTLSCSPISGHRSVSWYQQTPGQGLQFLFEYFSETQRNKGNFPGRFSGRQFSNSRSEMNVSTLELGDSALYLCASSEPGRTEAFFGQGTRLTVV.

This chain joins TRBV5-1 and TRBJ2-3, with 15 bases that match TRBD2. Trimming at V came to 4 bases and at J to 0 bases, leaving 9 bases not matched to a gene. Germline V CDR1 and CDR2: SGHRS, YFSETQ. The CDR3 contains 19 residues. The CDR3 DNA is TGCGCCAGCAGCGGGACTAGCGGGAGGTCGTCCACTAGCACAGATACGCAGTATTTT. It encodes CASSGTSGRSSTSTDTQYF.

The chain combines TRBV12-3 or TRBV12-4 with TRBJ2-7, with 7 bases that match TRBD1. The CDR3 has 13 residues. Trimming at V came to 4 bases and at J to 8 bases, leaving 8 bases not matched to a gene. CDR3 residues: CASSSTDRVQQYF. In nucleotides, the CDR3 is TGTGCCAGCAGTTCGACCGACAGGGTCCAGCAGTACTTC.

Here the CDR3 reads CASSQDQGVAGRHEQFF. The CDR3 bases are TGTGCCAGCAGCCAAGATCAGGGGGTAGCGGGGAGGCATGAGCAGTTCTTC. The chain has TRBV4-2 and TRBJ2-1; D is possibly TRBD2 (8 bases). Trimming took 0 bases from V and 8 from J, leaving 20 bases between them. Per the germline V gene, CDR1 is LGHNA and CDR2 is YNFKEQ. This CDR3 is built from 17 residues.

The chain combines TRBV7-9 with TRBJ2-1, with a possible D match to TRBD2 (6 bases). V lost 8 bases and J 4 bases, leaving 12 bases between the germline ends. This CDR3 region has 13 residues. Germline CDR1 reads SEHNR; CDR2 reads FQNEAQ (reference sequence). This chain's CDR3 is CASCWGEYNEQFF. CDR3 nucleotide sequence: TGTGCCAGCTGTTGGGGGGAGTACAATGAGCAGTTCTTC.

The J gene is TRBJ2-6, the V gene TRBV6-4; 7 positions match TRBD1. This CDR3 comprises 15 residues. V lost 7 bases, J lost 1 base, and 4 bases stayed unmatched. Per the germline V gene, CDR1 is MRHNA and CDR2 is SNTAGT. For the CDR3, the DNA is TGTGCCAGCAAACCGACAGGGTCTGGGGCCAACGTCCTGACTTTC. Amino acid sequence: CASKPTGSGANVLTF.